The 4 T cell receptor beta chains listed next were all sequenced from one sample in a study of blood T cell repertoires in COVID-19 (dated by TCRdb to 2020 to 2022). The library relied on the immunoSEQ multiplex PCR assay. TCRdb carries this immuneACCESS record with in-frame sequences only. Its versions omit some clonotypes, under half of them owing to an unresolved V gene in the studies checked, with the rest unexplained. Counted in this sample were roughly 100,000 clones; 75% to 95% of them appeared once. Clones ranked in the top ten supply 4.2% of the sample. Source material: peripheral blood. The receptors were sampled from a young man with acute or convalescent COVID-19.

V gene TRBV6-2 or TRBV6-3 combines with J gene TRBJ1-2; D is unresolved. Germline loops: CDR1 MNHEY, CDR2 SVGEGT. V lost 5 bases and J lost 4, with 17 bases in between. The CDR3 runs 15 residues. The CDR3 here is CASSDPRGEVYGYTF. CDR3 sequence (DNA): TGTGCCAGCAGTGATCCCCGGGGAGAAGTCTATGGCTACACCTTC.

The chain joins TRBV7-6 to TRBJ1-2, with a tentative D call TRBD1 (5 bases). This CDR3 has 13 residues. Trimming cost V 4 bases and J 5 bases, with 11 bases left between them. Germline V lookup: CDR1 SGHVS, CDR2 FNYEAQ. The CDR3 DNA follows: TGTGCCAGCAGCTCGGGACTGACGTATGGCTACACCTTC. As protein: CASSSGLTYGYTF. Full variable domain (outside the CDR3, taken from reference TRBV7-6 and TRBJ1-2): GAGVSQSPRYKVTKRGQDVALRCDPISGHVSLYWYRQALGQGPEFLTYFNYEAQQDKSGLPNDRFSAERPEGSISTLTIQRTEQRDSAMYRCASSSGLTYGYTFGSGTRLTVV.

This clone was detected only once. The chain joins TRBV5-5 to TRBJ1-3; 8 bases match TRBD1. Germline CDR1 is SGHKS and CDR2 is YYEKEE (reference sequence). The CDR3 totals 18 residues. V gave up 2 bases and J gave up 4 bases; unmatched junction bases: 14. The CDR3, as DNA: TGTGCCAGCAGCTTCTCCGGGACAGGACCTACTGGGGGAAACACCATATATTTT. Protein: CASSFSGTGPTGGNTIYF.

This chain connects TRBV19 to TRBJ2-1; tentatively, D is TRBD1 (6 bases). CDR1 and CDR2 (germline): LNHDA, SQIVND (reference sequence). This CDR3 contains 16 residues. Trimming took 7 bases from V and 0 from J, leaving 16 bases between them. The CDR3 region has the DNA TGTGCCAGTAAAGAGCGCCAGGGGATCTCCTACAATGAGCAGTTCTTC. Encoded protein: CASKERQGISYNEQFF.